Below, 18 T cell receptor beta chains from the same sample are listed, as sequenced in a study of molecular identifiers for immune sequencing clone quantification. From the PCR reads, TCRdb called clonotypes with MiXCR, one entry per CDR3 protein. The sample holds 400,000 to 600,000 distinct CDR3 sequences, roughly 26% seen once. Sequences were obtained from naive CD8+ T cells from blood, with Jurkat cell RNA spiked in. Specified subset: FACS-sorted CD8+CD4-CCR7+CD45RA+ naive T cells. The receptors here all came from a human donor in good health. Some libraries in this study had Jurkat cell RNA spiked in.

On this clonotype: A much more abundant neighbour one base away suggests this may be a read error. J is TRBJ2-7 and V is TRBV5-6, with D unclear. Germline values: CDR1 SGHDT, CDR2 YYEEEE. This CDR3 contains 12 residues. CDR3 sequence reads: CAISLGSNEQYF. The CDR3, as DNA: TGTGCCATCAGCTTGGGCAGTAACGAGCAGTACTTC. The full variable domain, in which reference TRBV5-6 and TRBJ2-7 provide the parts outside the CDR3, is DAGVTQSPTHLIKTRGQQVTLRCSPKSGHDTVSWYQQALGQGPQFIFQYYEEEERQRGNFPDRFSGHQFPNYSSELNVNALLLGDSALYLCAISLGSNEQYFGPGTRLTVT.

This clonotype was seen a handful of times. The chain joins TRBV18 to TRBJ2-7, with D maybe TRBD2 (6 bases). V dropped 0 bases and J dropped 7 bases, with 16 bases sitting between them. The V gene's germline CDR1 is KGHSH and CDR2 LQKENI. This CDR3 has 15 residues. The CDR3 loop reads CASSPPGGAPVEQYF. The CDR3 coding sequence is TGTGCCAGCTCACCACCGGGGGGTGCCCCGGTTGAGCAGTACTTC.

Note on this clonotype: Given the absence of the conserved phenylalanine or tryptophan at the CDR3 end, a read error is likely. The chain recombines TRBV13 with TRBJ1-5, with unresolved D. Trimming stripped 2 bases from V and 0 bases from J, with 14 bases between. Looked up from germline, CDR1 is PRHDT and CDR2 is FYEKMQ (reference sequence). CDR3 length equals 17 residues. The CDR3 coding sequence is TGTGCCAGCAGCTTATCTTCGGGTGCTTATAGCAATCAGCCCCAGCATTCT. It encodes CASSLSSGAYSNQPQHS.

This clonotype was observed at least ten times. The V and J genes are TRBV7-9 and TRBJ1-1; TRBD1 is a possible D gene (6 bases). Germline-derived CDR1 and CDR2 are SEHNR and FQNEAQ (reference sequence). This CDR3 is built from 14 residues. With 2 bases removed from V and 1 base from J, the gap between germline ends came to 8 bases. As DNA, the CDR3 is TGTGCCAGCAGCTTAAGACAGGAGAACACTGAAGCTTTCTTT. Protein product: CASSLRQENTEAFF.

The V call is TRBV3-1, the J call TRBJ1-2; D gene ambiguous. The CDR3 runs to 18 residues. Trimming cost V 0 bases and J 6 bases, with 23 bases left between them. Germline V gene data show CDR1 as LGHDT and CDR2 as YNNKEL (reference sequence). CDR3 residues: CASSQDWIEADPLHGYTF. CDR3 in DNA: TGTGCCAGCAGCCAAGATTGGATAGAGGCCGACCCCCTCCATGGCTACACCTTC.

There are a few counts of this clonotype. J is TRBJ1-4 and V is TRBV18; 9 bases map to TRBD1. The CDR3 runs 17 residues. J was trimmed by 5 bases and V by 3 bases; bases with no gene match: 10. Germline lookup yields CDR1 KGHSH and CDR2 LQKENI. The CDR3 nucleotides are TGTGCCAGCTCACCTTCTAAAGGGACAGGGTACAATGAAAAACTGTTTTTT. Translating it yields CASSPSKGTGYNEKLFF.

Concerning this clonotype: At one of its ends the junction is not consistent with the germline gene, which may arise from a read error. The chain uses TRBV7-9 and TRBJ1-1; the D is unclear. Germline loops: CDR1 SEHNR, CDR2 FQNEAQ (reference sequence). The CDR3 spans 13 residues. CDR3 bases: TGTGCCTGCAGCCCTCCCTGGGGCACTGAAGCTTTCTTT. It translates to CACSPPWGTEAFF.

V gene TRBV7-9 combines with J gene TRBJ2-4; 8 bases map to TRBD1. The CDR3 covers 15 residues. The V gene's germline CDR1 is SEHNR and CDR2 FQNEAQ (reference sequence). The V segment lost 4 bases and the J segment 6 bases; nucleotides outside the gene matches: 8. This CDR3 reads CASSYQGAPGNIQYF. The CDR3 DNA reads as TGTGCCAGCAGCTACCAGGGGGCGCCGGGAAACATTCAGTACTTC.

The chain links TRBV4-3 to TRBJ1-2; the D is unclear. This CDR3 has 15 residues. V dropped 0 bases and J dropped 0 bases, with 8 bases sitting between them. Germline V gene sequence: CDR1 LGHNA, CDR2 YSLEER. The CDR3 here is CASSQDNGANYGYTF. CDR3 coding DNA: TGCGCCAGCAGCCAAGACAACGGAGCTAACTATGGCTACACCTTC.

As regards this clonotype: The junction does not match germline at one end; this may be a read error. CDR3 nucleotides: TGCGCCAACAGCGATTGGACTAGCGGGAGGTTGGAGCAGTACTTC. Translation: CANSDWTSGRLEQYF. The chain uses TRBV5-1 and TRBJ2-7; 14 nucleotides align to TRBD2. From germline, CDR1 is SGHRS and CDR2 YFSETQ. The CDR3 is 15 amino acids.

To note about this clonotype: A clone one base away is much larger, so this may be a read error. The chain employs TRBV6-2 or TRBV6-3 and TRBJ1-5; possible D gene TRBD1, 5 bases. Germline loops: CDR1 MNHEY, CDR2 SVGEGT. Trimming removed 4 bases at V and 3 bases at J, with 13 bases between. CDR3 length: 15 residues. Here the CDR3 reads CASSCVGGTNQPQHF. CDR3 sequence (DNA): TGTGCCAGCAGTTGCGTGGGGGGAACCAATCAGCCCCAGCATTTT.

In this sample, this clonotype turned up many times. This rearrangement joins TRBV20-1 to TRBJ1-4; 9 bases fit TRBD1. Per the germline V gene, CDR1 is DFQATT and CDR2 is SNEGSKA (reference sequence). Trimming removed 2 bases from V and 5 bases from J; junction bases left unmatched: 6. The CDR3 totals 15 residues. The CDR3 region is CSARIRDRENEKLFF. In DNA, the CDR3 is TGCAGTGCTAGAATCCGGGACAGGGAAAATGAAAAACTGTTTTTT.

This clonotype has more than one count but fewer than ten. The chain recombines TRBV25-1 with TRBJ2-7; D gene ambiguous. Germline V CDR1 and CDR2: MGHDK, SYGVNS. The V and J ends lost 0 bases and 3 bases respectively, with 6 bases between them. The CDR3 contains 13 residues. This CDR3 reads CASSEYNSYEQYF. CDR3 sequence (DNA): TGTGCCAGCAGTGAATATAACAGCTACGAGCAGTACTTC.

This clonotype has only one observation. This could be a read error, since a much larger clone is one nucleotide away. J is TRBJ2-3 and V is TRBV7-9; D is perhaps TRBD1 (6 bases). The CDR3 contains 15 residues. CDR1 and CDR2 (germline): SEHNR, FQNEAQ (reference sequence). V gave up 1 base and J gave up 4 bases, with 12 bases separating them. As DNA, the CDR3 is TGTGCCAGCAGCTTAGAGCTGGGGGCATCAGATACGCAGTATTTT. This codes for CASSLELGASDTQYF.

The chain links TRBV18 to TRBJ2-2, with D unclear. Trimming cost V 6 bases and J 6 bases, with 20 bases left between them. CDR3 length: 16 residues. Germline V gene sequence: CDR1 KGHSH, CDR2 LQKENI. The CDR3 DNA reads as TGTGCCAGCTCCCCCCTCCAAGAGGATGTGTCCGGGGAGCTGTTTTTT. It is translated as CASSPLQEDVSGELFF.

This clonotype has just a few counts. CDR3 amino acids: CASSLTTGKFQPQHF. The CDR3 DNA follows: TGTGCCAGCAGTTTAACGACAGGGAAGTTTCAGCCCCAGCATTTT. The chain couples TRBV28 to TRBJ1-5; the match to TRBD1 covers 7 bases. After removal of 2 bases from V and 6 bases from J, the junction contained 7 bases not matched to a gene. This CDR3 spans 15 amino acids. CDR1 MDHEN and CDR2 SYDVKM come from the germline V gene. Full variable domain (missing parts from reference TRBV28 and TRBJ1-5): DVKVTQSSRYLVKRTGEKVFLECVQDMDHENMFWYRQDPGLGLRLIYFSYDVKMKEKGDIPEGYSVSREKKERFSLILESASTNQTSMYLCASSLTTGKFQPQHFGDGTRLSIL.

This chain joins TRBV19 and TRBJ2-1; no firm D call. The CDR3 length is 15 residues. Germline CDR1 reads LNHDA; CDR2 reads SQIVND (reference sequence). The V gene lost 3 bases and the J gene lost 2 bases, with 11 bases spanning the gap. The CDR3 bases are TGTGCCAGTAGTATGTGGGATGCGACCTACAATGAGCAGTTCTTC. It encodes CASSMWDATYNEQFF.

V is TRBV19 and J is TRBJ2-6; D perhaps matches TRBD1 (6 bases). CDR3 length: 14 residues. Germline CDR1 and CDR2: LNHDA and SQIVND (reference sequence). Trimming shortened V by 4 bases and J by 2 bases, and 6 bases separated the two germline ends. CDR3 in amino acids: CASSTGAGANVLTF. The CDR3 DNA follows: TGTGCCAGTAGTACAGGGGCTGGGGCCAACGTCCTGACTTTC.